These T cell receptor beta chains were read from a single sample in a study of regulatory T cells in long-lasting Graves disease. TCRdb re-called the multiplex PCR reads with MiXCR, one entry per CDR3 protein. The table includes some 340,000 distinct CDR3 sequences, over 9.5% detected once. This sample was also put to use in a study of T cells in Graves' hyperthyroidism and ophthalmopathy.

Sequenced material: peripheral blood mononuclear cells (PBMCs), taken at new diagnosis, from a patient treated with antithyroid drugs. The receptor source for this set is a young woman with Graves disease. Both conserved end residues are part of each CDR3. The order of the fields is CDR3 DNA, CDR3 protein, J gene, V gene, clone size, D gene. The D gene is left open where the match is weak. Clone size is stated in some rows and not others, as once, few, many or a class when expanded.

CDR3nt: TGCGCCAGCAGCCGCGGGACACTTAATCAGCCCCAGCATTTT
CDR3aa: CASSRGTLNQPQHF
j_gene: TRBJ1-5
v_gene: TRBV4-1
abundance: many
d_gene: -

CDR3nt: TGCGCCAGCAGCCGAAGCACCGGGCCTAATGAGCAGTTCTTC
CDR3aa: CASSRSTGPNEQFF
j_gene: TRBJ2-1
v_gene: TRBV4-1
abundance: few
d_gene: -

CDR3nt: TGTGCCAGCAGTGAATTGAGAGGAAAAAACACCGGGGAGCTGTTTTTT
CDR3aa: CASSELRGKNTGELFF
j_gene: TRBJ2-2
v_gene: TRBV6-1
abundance: -
d_gene: -

CDR3nt: TGTGCCAGCTGCGGACTAGCGACTAAAGAGACCCAGTACTTC
CDR3aa: CASCGLATKETQYF
j_gene: TRBJ2-5
v_gene: TRBV6-1
abundance: many
d_gene: TRBD2

CDR3nt: TGCAGCGCTGCCTGGGGTAGCAATCAGCCCCAGCATTTT
CDR3aa: CSAAWGSNQPQHF
j_gene: TRBJ1-5
v_gene: TRBV29-1
abundance: -
d_gene: -

CDR3nt: TGCGCCAGCAGCCAAGATAAGGCGGGGGGGTTACCGAACTACACAGATACGCAGTATTTT
CDR3aa: CASSQDKAGGLPNYTDTQYF
j_gene: TRBJ2-3
v_gene: TRBV4-3
abundance: -
d_gene: TRBD2

CDR3nt: TGTGCCTGGAGTGCAGGGATGAACACTGAAGCTTTCTTT
CDR3aa: CAWSAGMNTEAFF
j_gene: TRBJ1-1
v_gene: TRBV30
abundance: many
d_gene: -

CDR3nt: TGTGCCAACAGTTACCGTAGGGGTGAGCAGTTCTTC
CDR3aa: CANSYRRGEQFF
j_gene: TRBJ2-1
v_gene: TRBV6-5
abundance: -
d_gene: -

CDR3nt: TGCAGCGTTGACCACTCGGGACAAAATAAGTTAGGGGTTGGCTACACCTTC
CDR3aa: CSVDHSGQNKLGVGYTF
j_gene: TRBJ1-2
v_gene: TRBV29-1
abundance: -
d_gene: -

CDR3nt: TGTGCCAGCAGCGCCCCCAGGAGCGGCTACACCTTC
CDR3aa: CASSAPRSGYTF
j_gene: TRBJ1-2
v_gene: TRBV7-2
abundance: many
d_gene: -

CDR3nt: TGCAGTGCTCGGAAGACAGGAGTAGACTATGGCTACACCTTC
CDR3aa: CSARKTGVDYGYTF
j_gene: TRBJ1-2
v_gene: TRBV20-1
abundance: few
d_gene: -

CDR3nt: TGCGCCAGCAGCCAACAGGGGGCTTCGGATGGCTACACCTTC
CDR3aa: CASSQQGASDGYTF
j_gene: TRBJ1-2
v_gene: TRBV5-1
abundance: many
d_gene: TRBD1

CDR3nt: TGTGCCAGCAGTTACAGCCCCATAGCGGGAGGGCCCAGGGTCCGGTTTAGTGATGAGCAGTTCTTC
CDR3aa: CASSYSPIAGGPRVRFSDEQFF
j_gene: TRBJ2-1
v_gene: TRBV6-5
abundance: many
d_gene: TRBD2